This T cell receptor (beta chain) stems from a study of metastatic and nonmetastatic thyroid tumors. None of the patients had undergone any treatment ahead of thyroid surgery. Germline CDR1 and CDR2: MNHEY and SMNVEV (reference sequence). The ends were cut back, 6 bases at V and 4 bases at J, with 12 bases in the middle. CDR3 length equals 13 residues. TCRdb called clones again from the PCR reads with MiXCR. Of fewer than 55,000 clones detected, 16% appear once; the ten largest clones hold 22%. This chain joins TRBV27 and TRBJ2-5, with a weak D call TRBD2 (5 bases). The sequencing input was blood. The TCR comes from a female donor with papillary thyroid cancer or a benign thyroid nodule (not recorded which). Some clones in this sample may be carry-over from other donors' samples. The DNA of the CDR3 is TGTGCCAGCAGCCGGGAAGTTGGAGAGACCCAGTACTTC. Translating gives CASSREVGETQYF.